Presented here are 23 T cell receptor beta chains from one specimen sequenced in a study of T-cell memory formation after mild COVID-19. TCRdb analysed the 5' RACE reads with MiXCR anew, one entry per CDR3 protein. The sample comprises under 600,000 distinct CDR3 sequences, about 22% of which are singletons, and about 8.4% rests with the top ten. Specimen: PBMCs or a T cell subset sorted from them (not recorded which). The receptors shown here come from an adult woman who had mild COVID-19 (a few samples of this study predate the infection). Cell type and time point are not known.

This chain connects TRBV5-1 to TRBJ1-2; 7 bases are a match to TRBD1. CDR1 is SGHRS, CDR2 YFSETQ, per germline. Trimming cost V 3 bases and J 3 bases; bases outside gene matches: 5. The CDR3 covers 14 residues. Written as DNA, the CDR3 is TGCGCCAGCAGCTCCGGACAGGTGCACTATGGCTACACCTTC. It encodes CASSSGQVHYGYTF.

The table lists this clonotype with many counts. The DNA is omitted, as the CDR3 cannot be located on it reliably, and the CDR3 follows TCRdb's listing. The chain joins TRBV12-3 or TRBV12-4 to TRBJ2-3; the table's D gene call, TRBD2, was not cross checked with the DNA. Ends included, the CDR3 has 14 residues. The CDR3 sequence is CASSSSGGPNTQYF.

This chain connects TRBV5-4 to TRBJ2-1, with TRBD2 identical over 8 bases. Germline V gives CDR1 SGHNT, CDR2 YYREEE (reference sequence). The CDR3 consists of 15 residues. V trimming: 4 bases; J trimming: 6 bases; junction bases outside the gene matches: 9. In nucleotides, the CDR3 is TGTGCCAGCAGCCCTCAAGGGCGGGAGGTCAATGAGCAGTTCTTC. Translation gives CASSPQGREVNEQFF.

Only a few counts were recorded for this clonotype. The chain recombines TRBV5-1 with TRBJ2-1; a possible D gene is TRBD2 (6 bases). This CDR3 has 15 residues. Trimming took off 4 bases at V and 5 bases at J, with 16 bases between the two ends. Germline V CDR1 and CDR2: SGHRS, YFSETQ. The CDR3 loop reads CASSPSRDSNNEQFF. The CDR3 bases are TGCGCCAGCAGCCCCAGCCGGGACTCGAACAATGAGCAGTTCTTC.

This clonotype has only a few counts. The rearrangement joins TRBV23-1 to TRBJ1-5; D may be TRBD1 (6 bases). TRBV23-1 is reported as an ORF; its role is uncertain. Trimming pared 11 bases from V and 1 base from J, leaving 21 bases between. There are 16 residues in the CDR3. The CDR3 reads CAPGARQEQSNQPQHF. The CDR3 nucleotides are TGCGCCCCAGGGGCCCGGCAAGAACAGAGCAATCAGCCCCAGCATTTT.

In its sample, this clonotype was seen a few times. The rearrangement uses TRBV6-2 or TRBV6-3 and TRBJ2-3; 8 bases match TRBD1. Germline V gene lookup returns CDR1 MNHEY and CDR2 SVGEGT. There are 13 residues in the CDR3. The J segment lost 6 bases and the V segment lost 7 bases, leaving 6 bases of the junction unmatched. CDR3 in amino acids: CASTDRGVDTQYF. The CDR3 DNA follows: TGTGCCAGCACCGACAGGGGTGTGGATACGCAGTATTTT.

The chain has TRBV6-6 and TRBJ2-3; D gene unclear. Germline CDR1 and CDR2: MNHNY and SVGAGI (reference sequence). The CDR3 covers 16 residues. The ends were cut back, 6 bases at V and 2 bases at J, with 18 bases in the middle. CDR3: CASSPLGLLATDTQYF. The CDR3 region has the DNA TGTGCCAGCAGCCCCCTGGGATTATTGGCCACAGATACGCAGTATTTT.

The J gene is TRBJ1-1, the V gene TRBV29-1; no reliable D call. This CDR3 has 11 amino acids. Trimming left V 6 bases short and J 4 bases short, with 9 bases between. Germline CDR1 and CDR2: SQVTM and ANQGSEA. The CDR3 DNA reads TGCAGCGTCATAAATCCCACTGAAGCTTTCTTT. Protein product: CSVINPTEAFF.

The gene calls are TRBV7-8 and TRBJ2-5, with TRBD1 matching over 7 bases. J was trimmed by 3 bases and V by 4 bases; bases with no gene match: 8. This CDR3 spans 15 amino acids. Germline CDR1 SGHVS, CDR2 FQNEAQ. In nucleotides, the CDR3 is TGTGCCAGCAGCTCCACCCGTGGGACAGAAGAGACCCAGTACTTC. It translates to CASSSTRGTEETQYF. The variable domain in full, with the rest retrieved from reference TRBV7-8 and TRBJ2-5, is GAGVSQSPRYKVAKRGQDVALRCDPISGHVSLFWYQQALGQGPEFLTYFQNEAQLDKSGLPSDRFFAERPEGSVSTLKIQRTQQEDSAVYLCASSSTRGTEETQYFGPGTRLLVL.

This clonotype was observed a handful of times. The genes are TRBV9 and TRBJ2-5; 11 bases are shared with TRBD2. Trimming at V came to 3 bases and at J to 6 bases, leaving 7 bases not matched to a gene. The CDR3 extends over 15 amino acids. Germline loops: CDR1 SGDLS, CDR2 YYNGEE. CDR3 in amino acids: CASSARLAGWQTQYF. The CDR3 DNA follows: TGTGCCAGCAGCGCCAGACTAGCGGGGTGGCAGACCCAGTACTTC.

The chain employs TRBV7-8 and TRBJ2-5; no definite D call. V dropped 2 bases and J dropped 2 bases, with 12 bases sitting between them. Per the germline V gene, CDR1 is SGHVS and CDR2 is FQNEAQ. The CDR3 extends over 15 amino acids. The CDR3 region has the DNA TGTGCCAGCAGCTTACAACTCACTACACAAGAGACCCAGTACTTC. This codes for CASSLQLTTQETQYF.

V and J are TRBV20-1 and TRBJ2-7; 12 bases agree with TRBD1. In germline, CDR1 is DFQATT, CDR2 SNEGSKA (reference sequence). The CDR3 is 13 amino acids. The CDR3 nucleotides read TGCAGCGCGACCGGGACAGGGGGCGGCGAGCAGTACTTC. It translates to CSATGTGGGEQYF.

The J gene is TRBJ2-5, the V gene TRBV30, with D unresolved. V was shortened by 0 bases and J by 5 bases, with 4 bases between the two germline ends. CDR3 size: 11 residues. The germline V gene has CDR1 GTSNPN and CDR2 SVGIG (reference sequence). The CDR3 loop reads CAWSVWETQYF. The DNA for the CDR3 is TGTGCCTGGAGTGTATGGGAGACCCAGTACTTC.

V and J are TRBV7-8 and TRBJ2-3, with 8 bases identical to TRBD1. This CDR3 comprises 14 residues. With V trimmed by 3 bases and J by 15 bases, 14 bases remained unmatched. CDR1 is SGHVS and CDR2 is FQNEAQ in the germline V gene. The DNA for the CDR3 is TGTGCCAGCAGCTTGGATAGGACAGGGCGATGGGGATATTTT. Protein sequence: CASSLDRTGRWGYF.

V is TRBV19 and J is TRBJ1-5; D ambiguous. The V end lost 5 bases, the J end lost 5 bases, and 7 bases lay between the germline ends. Germline CDR1 reads LNHDA; CDR2 reads SQIVND (reference sequence). This CDR3 contains 12 residues. The CDR3 bases are TGTGCCAGTAGTTCCGCCTATCAGCCCCAGCATTTT. Translated, it gives CASSSAYQPQHF. Complete variable domain (other parts from reference TRBV19 and TRBJ1-5): DGGITQSPKYLFRKEGQNVTLSCEQNLNHDAMYWYRQDPGQGLRLIYYSQIVNDFQKGDIAEGYSVSREKKESFPLTVTSAQKNPTAFYLCASSSAYQPQHFGDGTRLSIL.

The CDR3 reads CASLRSGQGPDTQYF. The DNA for the CDR3 is TGTGCCAGCCTCCGGTCGGGACAGGGGCCAGATACGCAGTATTTT. The V call is TRBV18, the J call TRBJ2-3; 10 nucleotides match TRBD1. Trimming removed 8 bases from V and 4 bases from J; junction bases left unmatched: 9. CDR1 is KGHSH, CDR2 LQKENI, per germline. The CDR3 runs 15 residues.

The chain uses TRBV30 and TRBJ1-1; the D gene is possibly TRBD1 (5 bases). The CDR3 spans 15 residues. V was clipped by 0 bases and J by 0 bases, with 11 bases between them. Germline assignment: CDR1 GTSNPN and CDR2 SVGIG (reference sequence). This chain's CDR3 is CAWSVLGGMNTEAFF. The CDR3 region has the DNA TGTGCCTGGAGTGTACTGGGGGGAATGAACACTGAAGCTTTCTTT.

This clonotype was seen more than once but under ten times. This chain joins TRBV6-2 or TRBV6-3 and TRBJ2-6, with 7 bases lining up with TRBD1. Trimming cost V 3 bases and J 0 bases; bases outside gene matches: 8. The CDR3 loop spans 18 amino acids. Germline V gives CDR1 MNHEY, CDR2 SVGEGT. The chain's CDR3 is CASSYWDRSSSGANVLTF. For the CDR3, the DNA is TGTGCCAGCAGTTATTGGGACAGATCATCCTCTGGGGCCAACGTCCTGACTTTC.

This clonotype was counted only a few times. The V gene is TRBV11-1, the J gene TRBJ1-1; the D is unclear. Looked up from germline, CDR1 is SGHAT and CDR2 is FQDESV (reference sequence). Trimming shortened V by 3 bases and J by 2 bases, and 19 bases separated the two germline ends. The CDR3 runs to 17 residues. The CDR3: CASSFSIGDDSNTEAFF. The CDR3 nucleotides are TGTGCCAGCAGCTTCTCAATAGGAGATGATAGCAACACTGAAGCTTTCTTT.

The CDR3 region has the DNA TGCGCCAGCAGCCAAGGCATCGTATTTGGGGTTGGGGCCAACGTCCTGACTTTC. It encodes CASSQGIVFGVGANVLTF. This chain links TRBV4-1 with TRBJ2-6; unclear D gene. CDR1 MGHRA and CDR2 YSYEKL come from the germline V gene. The CDR3 runs 18 residues. The germline V and J ends were trimmed by 1 base and 3 bases, with 16 bases remaining between them.

This chain links TRBV5-1 with TRBJ1-1, with 11 bases matching TRBD1. The CDR3 is made up of 17 amino acids. CDR1 and CDR2 from the germline V gene are SGHRS and YFSETQ. After removal of 0 bases from V and 0 bases from J, the junction contained 4 bases not matched to a gene. CDR3 residues: CASSLGGTGGVNTEAFF. The CDR3 bases are TGCGCCAGCAGCTTGGGAGGGACAGGGGGTGTGAACACTGAAGCTTTCTTT.

J is TRBJ2-2 and V is TRBV4-1; 8 bases match TRBD1. The CDR3 spans 18 residues. The V gene's germline CDR1 is MGHRA and CDR2 YSYEKL. V dropped 0 bases and J dropped 4; count of bases not matched to a gene: 10. The CDR3 DNA is TGCGCCAGCAGCCAAGATAGGACAGGGATCCGGGGCACCGGGGAGCTGTTTTTT. Translating gives CASSQDRTGIRGTGELFF.

The chain recombines TRBV29-1 with TRBJ2-7; D is unresolved. The CDR3 extends over 12 amino acids. V was clipped by 4 bases and J by 3 bases, with 10 bases between them. Germline V gene lookup returns CDR1 SQVTM and CDR2 ANQGSEA. CDR3 in DNA: TGCAGCGTTGGGCCGAGGAGCTACGAGCAGTACTTC. Translation gives CSVGPRSYEQYF.